Below are 26 T cell receptor beta chains sequenced from a single sample in a study of CD8+ T cells in alopecia areata. Following extraction, RNA underwent reverse transcription to cDNA, which served as the sequencing template. Libraries were prepared by immunoSEQ multiplex PCR; TCRdb keeps only in-frame clonotypes and omits some of them. The top ten clones hold 17% of a sample with 87,000 or so clones, around three quarters of them seen once. Treatment specified: oral pan-JAK inhibitor, 5-10 mg twice daily. This specimen was CD8+ T cells sorted from blood, taken at approximately week 44, from a patient treated with tofacitinib. These receptor sequences come from a human donor with alopecia areata.

V gene TRBV11-3 combines with J gene TRBJ2-1, with D tentatively TRBD1 (6 bases). CDR1 SGHNT and CDR2 YENEEA come from the germline V gene. This CDR3 is 16 amino acids long. The V end was cut by 5 bases, the J end by 8 bases, with 22 bases between. The CDR3 DNA is TGTGCCAGCAGCCCCTGGGGGCTAGCATCGGTAGATGAGCAGTTCTTC. Its protein is CASSPWGLASVDEQFF.

This chain joins TRBV10-2 and TRBJ1-1; D unresolved. Per the germline V gene, CDR1 is WSHSY and CDR2 is SAAADI. The germline V and J ends were trimmed by 4 bases and 1 base, with 10 bases remaining between them. This CDR3 has 14 residues. The DNA for the CDR3 is TGCGCCAGCAGTGCTACGTTTAAGAACACTGAAGCTTTCTTT. This encodes CASSATFKNTEAFF.

The chain has TRBV18 and TRBJ2-1; the match to TRBD1 covers 8 bases. The CDR3 loop spans 17 amino acids. Germline V CDR1 and CDR2: KGHSH, LQKENI. V was pared by 4 bases and J by 0 bases, with 8 bases of the junction left unmatched. The CDR3 DNA sequence: TGTGCCAGCTCACTTGATAACAGGGGGAGCTCCTACAATGAGCAGTTCTTC. It specifies CASSLDNRGSSYNEQFF.

The rearrangement uses TRBV6-1 and TRBJ2-1; TRBD1 matches 10 bases. There are 15 residues in the CDR3. Germline V gene lookup returns CDR1 MNHNS and CDR2 SASEGT. V shed 3 bases, J shed 4 bases, and the junction held 3 bases outside the gene matches. The CDR3 nucleotides read TGTGCCAGCAGTGATGGACAGGGGGATTACAATGAGCAGTTCTTC. Amino acid sequence: CASSDGQGDYNEQFF.

This chain joins TRBV6-5 and TRBJ1-4; no firm D call. The CDR3 is 13 amino acids. The V gene's germline CDR1 is MNHEY and CDR2 SVGAGI. Trimming took off 4 bases at V and 6 bases at J, with 9 bases between the two ends. For the CDR3, the DNA is TGTGCCAGCAGTTCAATGACGGATGAAAAACTGTTTTTT. Translated, it gives CASSSMTDEKLFF.

The rearrangement uses TRBV29-1 and TRBJ2-3; D unresolved. The CDR3 loop spans 14 amino acids. Per the germline V gene, CDR1 is SQVTM and CDR2 is ANQGSEA. V was trimmed by 4 bases and J by 2 bases, leaving 13 bases between them. The CDR3 sequence: CSVGFGDPTDTQYF. For the CDR3, the DNA is TGCAGCGTTGGCTTTGGCGACCCCACAGATACGCAGTATTTT.

The V and J genes are TRBV6-6 and TRBJ1-5; 8 bases are a match to TRBD1. Germline loops: CDR1 MNHNY, CDR2 SVGAGI (reference sequence). With V trimmed by 7 bases and J by 7 bases, 9 bases remained unmatched. This CDR3 region has 14 residues. The CDR3 loop is CASTDRQGKQPQHF. In DNA, the CDR3 is TGTGCCAGCACCGACCGACAGGGGAAACAGCCCCAGCATTTT.

The sample holds a few counts of this clone. The chain joins TRBV6-1 to TRBJ2-7; 9 nucleotides line up with TRBD1. The CDR3 is 14 residues long. From germline, CDR1 is MNHNS and CDR2 SASEGT. The V segment lost 3 bases and the J segment 5 bases; nucleotides outside the gene matches: 5. The CDR3 nucleotides read TGTGCCAGCAGTGACGGGACAGGGATTGACGAGCAGTACTTC. Translating gives CASSDGTGIDEQYF.

This clone was detected only a few times. This rearrangement joins TRBV5-6 to TRBJ2-1; 12 bases agree with TRBD2. CDR1 is SGHDT and CDR2 is YYEEEE in the germline V gene. There are 14 residues in the CDR3. With 0 bases clipped from V and 10 bases from J, the junction kept 2 bases outside the gene matches. The CDR3 protein is CASSLVGTSGEQFF. CDR3 nucleotide sequence: TGTGCCAGCAGCTTGGTGGGGACTAGCGGGGAGCAGTTCTTC.

This clone was seen a few times. This chain links TRBV4-3 with TRBJ1-5; D call uncertain. CDR1 is LGHNA and CDR2 is YSLEER in the germline V gene. The CDR3 consists of 16 residues. V lost 0 bases and J 5 bases, leaving 14 bases between the germline ends. CDR3 in DNA: TGCGCCAGCAGCCAAGACCCAGGACGGCTCGATCAGCCCCAGCATTTT. Protein product: CASSQDPGRLDQPQHF.

The chain recombines TRBV30 with TRBJ1-6, with TRBD1 identical over 8 bases. This CDR3 comprises 15 residues. Germline CDR1 reads GTSNPN; CDR2 reads SVGIG (reference sequence). J gave up 10 bases and V 0 bases, and 8 bases lay outside the gene matches. The CDR3 nucleotides are TGTGCCTGGAGTGTGACAGGGGACGGAGGATCACCCCTCCACTTT. Translating gives CAWSVTGDGGSPLHF.

The rearrangement links TRBV7-3 to TRBJ1-1; D gene uncertain. Trimming pared 4 bases from V and 7 bases from J, leaving 10 bases between. Germline loops: CDR1 SGHTA, CDR2 FQGTGA. This CDR3 has 12 residues. The CDR3 loop reads CASSSPRGEAFF. CDR3 coding DNA: TGTGCCAGCAGCTCCCCACGTGGTGAAGCTTTCTTT.

The rearrangement uses TRBV19 and TRBJ2-6, with 7 nucleotides matching TRBD1. The J segment lost 3 bases and the V segment lost 8 bases, leaving 7 bases of the junction unmatched. The CDR3 length is 15 residues. Germline V CDR1 and CDR2: LNHDA, SQIVND (reference sequence). The CDR3 loop is CASLSTGDGANVLTF. The CDR3 nucleotides are TGTGCCAGTCTCTCAACAGGGGATGGGGCCAACGTCCTGACTTTC.

This clone was counted a few times. The CDR3 here is CASSGGVKETMNTEAFF. The CDR3 DNA reads as TGTGCCAGCAGCGGGGGGGTTAAGGAAACCATGAACACTGAAGCTTTCTTT. The gene calls are TRBV9 and TRBJ1-1, with D perhaps TRBD1 (5 bases). Trimming pared 3 bases from V and 0 bases from J, leaving 18 bases between. Per germline, CDR1 SGDLS and CDR2 YYNGEE. The CDR3 covers 17 residues.

CDR3 nucleotides: TGCAGCGTATCACCTTCGGGACAGGGGAATGGCTACACCTTC. It yields the protein CSVSPSGQGNGYTF. V usage is TRBV29-1 and J usage is TRBJ1-2; 10 positions match TRBD1. CDR1 and CDR2 (germline): SQVTM, ANQGSEA. V trimming: 6 bases; J trimming: 6 bases; junction bases outside the gene matches: 10. CDR3 length: 14 amino acids.

V gene TRBV30 combines with J gene TRBJ2-1; TRBD2 matches at 7 bases. This CDR3 comprises 16 residues. Germline lookup yields CDR1 GTSNPN and CDR2 SVGIG (reference sequence). The junction had 13 bases not matched to a gene; V was cut back by 3 bases and J by 5 bases. CDR3 sequence reads: CAWSTSWGGVDNEQFF. The CDR3 DNA reads as TGTGCCTGGAGCACCTCCTGGGGGGGAGTAGACAATGAGCAGTTCTTC.

This clone has only a few counts. This chain uses TRBV4-3 with TRBJ2-1; 7 nucleotides match TRBD2. Trimming removed 1 base from V and 7 bases from J; junction bases left unmatched: 7. CDR1 is LGHNA, CDR2 YSLEER, per germline. The CDR3 is made up of 15 amino acids. The CDR3 region is CASSQARGGRNEQFF. The CDR3 nucleotides read TGCGCCAGCAGCCAAGCGCGCGGGGGAAGGAATGAGCAGTTCTTC.

This clone came up once. This sample includes further DNA sequences coding for the same CDR3. The V gene is TRBV4-1, the J gene TRBJ2-7; 8 nucleotides line up with TRBD1. The ends lost 4 bases at V and 1 base at J; junction bases unmatched: 3. The CDR3 consists of 14 residues. Germline CDR1 and CDR2: MGHRA and YSYEKL. The CDR3 DNA reads as TGCGCCAGCAGCCCCGGGACAGGATCCTACGAGCAGTACTTC. Its protein product is CASSPGTGSYEQYF.

This clone was seen more than once but under ten times. The chain uses TRBV5-6 and TRBJ2-1, with unresolved D. The germline CDR1 and CDR2 sequences are SGHDT and YYEEEE. CDR3 length: 12 residues. V was shortened by 0 bases and J by 5 bases, with 3 bases between the two germline ends. CDR3 nucleotide sequence: TGTGCCAGCAGCTTGGCCAACAATGAGCAGTTCTTC. Translated, it gives CASSLANNEQFF.

V and J are TRBV7-6 and TRBJ2-2; D is ambiguous. Germline-derived CDR1 and CDR2 are SGHVS and FNYEAQ. V lost 1 base and J 0 bases, leaving 9 bases between the germline ends. The CDR3 extends over 16 amino acids. The chain's CDR3 is CASSLGRPPNTGELFF. The CDR3 DNA reads as TGTGCCAGCAGCTTAGGAAGACCGCCGAACACCGGGGAGCTGTTTTTT.

The genes are TRBV23-1 and TRBJ1-4; 7 bases agree with TRBD1. TRBV23-1 is given ORF status, its function remaining uncertain. The CDR3 runs to 18 residues. Trimming at V came to 0 bases and at J to 8 bases, leaving 15 bases not matched to a gene. The CDR3 is CASSQSGDRKNNGEKLFF. The CDR3 DNA reads as TGCGCCAGCAGTCAATCGGGGGACAGAAAAAACAATGGCGAAAAACTGTTTTTT.

This sequence joins TRBV7-9 and TRBJ2-2, with D unresolved. This CDR3 has 14 residues. V was trimmed by 3 bases and J by 2 bases, leaving 7 bases between them. Germline V gene data show CDR1 as SEHNR and CDR2 as FQNEAQ (reference sequence). DNA of the CDR3: TGTGCCAGCAGCTTCTTAGGTAACACCGGGGAGCTGTTTTTT. Translated, it gives CASSFLGNTGELFF.

The chain recombines TRBV11-2 with TRBJ2-1; D ambiguous. Germline CDR1 reads SGHAT; CDR2 reads FQNNGV. There are 15 residues in the CDR3. Trimming left V 0 bases short and J 0 bases short, with 6 bases between. CDR3 residues: CASSLDRSSYNEQFF. Written as DNA, the CDR3 is TGTGCCAGCAGCTTAGATCGGAGCTCCTACAATGAGCAGTTCTTC.

This chain uses TRBV23-1 with TRBJ2-7; 10 positions agree with TRBD1. TRBV23-1 is an ORF, and what it does is uncertain. The CDR3 spans 14 residues. With 1 base clipped from V and 3 bases from J, the junction kept 0 bases outside the gene matches. As DNA, the CDR3 is TGCGCCAGCAGTCAATGGACAGGGGGCTACGAGCAGTACTTC. Protein sequence: CASSQWTGGYEQYF.

In this sample, this clone turned up once. The CDR3 coding sequence is TGCAGCGTTGAGGTTGGGGGAGGCTACACCTTC. Translating it yields CSVEVGGGYTF. The chain combines TRBV29-1 with TRBJ1-2; the D gene is possibly TRBD1 (5 bases). The CDR3 runs to 11 residues. In germline, CDR1 is SQVTM, CDR2 ANQGSEA. The V and J ends lost 3 bases and 8 bases respectively, with 10 bases between them.

The chain employs TRBV11-2 and TRBJ2-1, with 8 nucleotides matching TRBD2. The CDR3 totals 15 residues. The trim removed 2 bases at V and 7 bases at J, leaving 7 bases unmatched. CDR1 and CDR2 (germline): SGHAT, FQNNGV. In nucleotides, the CDR3 is TGTGCCAGCAGCTTAAAGGCGGGGGGCCTGAATGAGCAGTTCTTC. Its translation: CASSLKAGGLNEQFF.